This T cell receptor beta chain was obtained from a study of tumor and adjacent non-tumor tissue in lung cancer (dated by TCRdb to 2016 to 2019). In the study overall: The cohort included more than nine adenocarcinoma, 2 squamous cell carcinoma and 1 small cell lung cancer patients. Among the approximately 15 patients, ages ranged from roughly 31 to 80 years, some ten were men and 5 were women, and disease was TNM stage I to III. Sequencing produced some 130,000,000 productive TCRbeta reads in total, an average of about 4.17 million reads per sample. TCRbeta CDR3 sequencing was performed on a few dozen paired specimens, with one tumor sample and one normal lung sample collected per patient. The study compared bulk TCRbeta repertoires between lung tumor tissue and matched distant non-tumor lung tissue from 15 lung cancer patients. The investigation overall reported the following: Because peripheral blood was not sequenced, the blood TCRbeta repertoires of the lung cancer patients in the study went unexamined. Significantly higher TCR diversity (inverse Simpson) was observed in tumor tissue than in normal lung tissue (around 450 vs 150, P = 0.0075, Mann-Whitney U test). In normal lung, the top 100 clones accounted for a significantly larger cumulative share of the repertoire than in tumor tissue. TCR diversity was significantly higher in younger patients, and greater tumor TCR diversity was associated with shorter overall survival and shorter disease-free survival. With only roughly 15 patients in the cohort, the authors noted that larger samples and more detailed clinical data are needed. The methods do not name the sequencing platform or mention unique molecular identifiers.

Bulk unsorted tissue served as the source for RNA extraction, and RNA quality was assessed using a NanoDrop ND-1000 and an Agilent 2100. Donors were newly diagnosed lung cancer patients admitted for thoracic surgery in China between August and November 2014, without prior chemotherapy. Anyone who had undergone radiotherapy or chemotherapy before, or who had another cancer at the same time, was left out of the study. Surgical tissue pieces of roughly 1-2 cm3 were preserved in RNAlater solution and were kept at -80 degrees C until use. On this clonotype: Its antigen remains unidentified. No much larger clonotype is one base removed from it; base qualities were not supplied.

Library generation was performed with multiplex PCR. Reads for this sample came from an Illumina HiSeq 2500. TCRbeta libraries were constructed through three rounds of nested PCR with primers (Table S4) according to protocols modified from ARM-PCR. Before sequencing, PCR products in the 200-500 bp range were cut out of the gel and cleaned up using the QIAquick gel extraction kit. Concerning the study's data processing: Reads were cleaned with Trimmomatic, merged with FLASH into complete CDR3 sequences, and assigned to V(D)J germline segments with MiTCR. Clonal diversity was calculated as the inverse Simpson's index using VDJtools. Productive reads were defined as in-frame sequences without a premature stop codon. In TCRdb, the public reads were trimmed at Q25 with fastp and aligned with MiXCR, with productive beta chains retained. Rows matching on CDR3 protein sequence are summarized as one entry with the most common DNA and genes. The V and J calls, along with clone size, are taken from TCRdb and not from the paper's own processing. The sample table records 220,000 or so distinct CDR3 sequences; around 71% of these occur just once. The ten largest clonotypes hold about 23% of the sample.

The CDR3 spans 13 residues, from the cysteine through the phenylalanine. Only the CDR3 part of the read is kept: 39 bases, read in frame from the first base. From the germline V gene, CDR1 is SGHAT and CDR2 is FQNNGV. A distance of 19 bases separates the germline ends of V and J, which lose 6 bases and 12 bases respectively. Sequencing was performed on lung tumor tissue. This sequence originates from a man between 60 and 70 years old with non-small cell lung cancer. The chain is made from TRBV11-2 and TRBJ2-3; the D segment cannot be called with confidence. The CDR3 protein sequence reads: CASRPNGPVTQYF. The sequence in DNA is TGTGCCAGCAGGCCTAACGGTCCAGTTACCCAGTATTTT.